The 19 T cell receptor beta chains below all came from one sample that was sequenced in a study of chemoradiotherapy in HPV16-positive cancers. Repertoires were generated with immunoSEQ multiplex PCR, while TCRdb's copy carries only in-frame clones and drops some. In the table there are approximately 8,300 clones, 78% of which are singletons. This sample was gathered from a patient who underwent chemoradiotherapy. The source of these receptors is a human donor with HPV-associated anogenital cancer.

This rearrangement joins TRBV30 to TRBJ2-2; D unclear. CDR3 length: 16 residues. In germline, CDR1 is GTSNPN, CDR2 SVGIG (reference sequence). The V end was cut by 0 bases, the J end by 3 bases, with 14 bases between. The CDR3 is CAWSVLGIEDTGELFF. The DNA of the CDR3 is TGTGCCTGGAGTGTACTGGGGATTGAGGACACCGGGGAGCTGTTTTTT.

This clone was recorded only once. The chain couples TRBV19 to TRBJ2-1; 8 positions agree with TRBD1. The CDR3 loop spans 13 amino acids. Germline CDR1 and CDR2: LNHDA and SQIVND (reference sequence). With V trimmed by 6 bases and J by 9 bases, 7 bases remained unmatched. CDR3: CASRSGGIGEQFF. Written as DNA, the CDR3 is TGTGCCAGTAGGTCAGGGGGCATCGGTGAGCAGTTCTTC.

V and J are TRBV30 and TRBJ1-5, with 7 nucleotides matching TRBD1. This CDR3 has 13 residues. J was trimmed by 5 bases and V by 3 bases; bases with no gene match: 4. Germline assignment: CDR1 GTSNPN and CDR2 SVGIG (reference sequence). In nucleotides, the CDR3 is TGTGCCTGGAGGACAGGGATGGATCAGCCCCAGCATTTT. It translates to CAWRTGMDQPQHF. Full variable domain (outside the CDR3, taken from reference TRBV30 and TRBJ1-5): SQTIHQWPATLVQPVGSPLSLECTVEGTSNPNLYWYRQAAGRGLQLLFYSVGIGQISSEVPQNLSASRPQDRQFILSSKKLLLSDSGFYLCAWRTGMDQPQHFGDGTRLSIL.

This chain joins TRBV10-3 and TRBJ2-3, with TRBD2 identical over 8 bases. Germline values: CDR1 ENHRY, CDR2 SYGVKD. J gave up 2 bases and V 3 bases, and 7 bases lay outside the gene matches. The CDR3 has 16 residues. The DNA for the CDR3 is TGTGCCATCAGTGAATCGGGAGCGGGGGCCACAGATACGCAGTATTTT. This sequence encodes CAISESGAGATDTQYF.

This clone occurred once. The chain is built from TRBV5-1 and TRBJ2-1, with unresolved D. The CDR3 length is 12 residues. The germline V and J ends were trimmed by 2 bases and 7 bases, with 7 bases remaining between them. CDR1 and CDR2 (germline): SGHRS, YFSETQ. The CDR3 DNA is TGCGCCAGCAGCTTCCAGCCGAATGAGCAGTTCTTC. It is translated as CASSFQPNEQFF.

This rearrangement joins TRBV4-3 to TRBJ2-3, with D tentatively TRBD1 (5 bases). V dropped 2 bases and J dropped 4 bases, with 13 bases sitting between them. In germline, CDR1 is LGHNA, CDR2 YSLEER. CDR3 size: 15 residues. The CDR3 DNA reads TGCGCCAGCAGCCAATACCTGGGGCGCTCAGATACGCAGTATTTT. This gives the protein CASSQYLGRSDTQYF.

The chain has TRBV6-6 and TRBJ1-2; 7 bases map to TRBD1. The CDR3 loop spans 15 amino acids. V trimming: 3 bases; J trimming: 4 bases; junction bases outside the gene matches: 8. CDR1 MNHNY and CDR2 SVGAGI come from the germline V gene (reference sequence). CDR3 amino acids: CASSYSPRQGYGYTF. The CDR3 DNA follows: TGTGCCAGCAGTTATTCCCCGCGACAGGGCTATGGCTACACCTTC.

This chain joins TRBV7-2 and TRBJ2-3; D gene unclear. Germline CDR1 and CDR2: SGHTA and FQGNSA. Trimming cost V 1 base and J 4 bases, with 9 bases left between them. The length of the CDR3 is 14 residues. The DNA of the CDR3 is TGTGCCAGCAGCTTAGTCAGAGAACCAGATACGCAGTATTTT. This sequence encodes CASSLVREPDTQYF.

The rearrangement uses TRBV7-3 and TRBJ2-2; TRBD2 is a possible D gene (7 bases). Germline CDR1 SGHTA, CDR2 FQGTGA. This CDR3 has 14 residues. V dropped 6 bases and J dropped 7 bases, with 15 bases sitting between them. The DNA of the CDR3 is TGTGCCAGCAGGCCGGGGGGCCAGGGCGGGGAGCTGTTTTTT. The encoded protein is CASRPGGQGGELFF. The variable domain in full, completed from reference TRBV7-3 and TRBJ2-2, reads GAGVSQTPSNKVTEKGKYVELRCDPISGHTALYWYRQSLGQGPEFLIYFQGTGAADDSGLPNDRFFAVRPEGSVSTLKIQRTERGDSAVYLCASRPGGQGGELFFGEGSRLTVL.

The CDR3 protein is CASSLGAGGLGYNEQFF. The CDR3 DNA sequence: TGTGCCAGCAGCTTAGGGGCAGGGGGATTAGGGTACAATGAGCAGTTCTTC. The chain carries TRBV7-6 and TRBJ2-1, with TRBD1 matching over 7 bases. Germline CDR1 and CDR2: SGHVS and FNYEAQ. There are 17 residues in the CDR3. Losses at the gene ends were 1 base for V and 4 bases for J; bases not matched to a gene: 10. The full variable domain, completed using reference TRBV7-6 and TRBJ2-1, is GAGVSQSPRYKVTKRGQDVALRCDPISGHVSLYWYRQALGQGPEFLTYFNYEAQQDKSGLPNDRFSAERPEGSISTLTIQRTEQRDSAMYRCASSLGAGGLGYNEQFFGPGTRLTVL.

This chain uses TRBV28 with TRBJ2-1, with 9 positions matching TRBD2. The CDR3 is 17 amino acids. V lost 7 bases and J lost 7; bases outside the gene matches: 17. The germline CDR1 and CDR2 sequences are MDHEN and SYDVKM. The DNA of the CDR3 is TGTGCCAGCAAGACAACCGGAGCGGGGGGCCGTCGGAATGAGCAGTTCTTC. This codes for CASKTTGAGGRRNEQFF.

The chain links TRBV4-2 to TRBJ2-3; 10 bases are a match to TRBD2. Looked up from germline, CDR1 is LGHNA and CDR2 is YNFKEQ. V lost 0 bases, J lost 2 bases, and 5 bases stayed unmatched. The CDR3 has 17 residues. The CDR3 region is CASSQDPLAGNTDTQYF. The DNA for the CDR3 is TGTGCCAGCAGCCAAGATCCACTAGCGGGGAACACAGATACGCAGTATTTT.

The V and J genes are TRBV30 and TRBJ2-7; unclear D gene. V gave up 1 base and J gave up 1 base, with 11 bases separating them. Looked up from germline, CDR1 is GTSNPN and CDR2 is SVGIG (reference sequence). CDR3 size: 14 residues. The CDR3 is CAWSDGLGSYEQYF. In nucleotides, the CDR3 is TGTGCCTGGAGTGACGGGTTGGGTTCCTACGAGCAGTACTTC.

Remarks on this clone: The same CDR3 arises from other DNA sequences in this sample as well. The rearrangement links TRBV5-5 to TRBJ1-1; D is unclear. This CDR3 comprises 13 residues. Per germline, CDR1 SGHKS and CDR2 YYEKEE (reference sequence). V was trimmed by 0 bases and J by 8 bases, leaving 11 bases between them. The CDR3 sequence is CASSLGLEGEAFF. The CDR3 region has the DNA TGTGCCAGCAGCTTGGGATTGGAGGGAGAAGCTTTCTTT.

This chain's CDR3 is CASSLGHSTEAFF. In DNA, the CDR3 is TGCGCCAGCAGCCTTGGACACTCCACTGAAGCTTTCTTT. This chain links TRBV5-1 with TRBJ1-1; a possible D gene is TRBD1 (5 bases). From germline, CDR1 is SGHRS and CDR2 YFSETQ. V lost 4 bases and J 4 bases, leaving 11 bases between the germline ends. This CDR3 has 13 residues.

This clone was seen more than once but under ten times. The chain employs TRBV18 and TRBJ1-1, with D tentatively TRBD1 (5 bases). CDR1 and CDR2 from the germline V gene are KGHSH and LQKENI. Deletions cut 4 bases from V and 1 base from J, with 10 bases between. The CDR3 spans 14 residues. The CDR3: CASSLGGGNTEAFF. The CDR3 DNA reads TGTGCCAGCTCACTCGGGGGGGGGAACACTGAAGCTTTCTTT.

CDR3 amino acids: CAWSPPDRAGNTIYF. Written as DNA, the CDR3 is TGTGCCTGGAGCCCCCCGGACAGGGCTGGAAACACCATATATTTT. The chain carries TRBV30 and TRBJ1-3; the match to TRBD1 covers 8 bases. The CDR3 contains 15 residues. CDR1 and CDR2 from the germline V gene are GTSNPN and SVGIG (reference sequence). V was pared by 3 bases and J by 2 bases, with 6 bases of the junction left unmatched. The whole variable domain, filled in from reference TRBV30 and TRBJ1-3, reads SQTIHQWPATLVQPVGSPLSLECTVEGTSNPNLYWYRQAAGRGLQLLFYSVGIGQISSEVPQNLSASRPQDRQFILSSKKLLLSDSGFYLCAWSPPDRAGNTIYFGEGSWLTVV.

The chain uses TRBV5-1 and TRBJ2-2; 8 positions agree with TRBD2. The V and J ends lost 3 bases and 2 bases, in that order; junction bases with no gene match: 9. CDR3 size: 17 residues. The germline V gene has CDR1 SGHRS and CDR2 YFSETQ. CDR3 loop: CASSSYSGAANTGELFF. CDR3 bases: TGCGCCAGCAGCTCATATAGCGGGGCTGCTAACACCGGGGAGCTGTTTTTT.

The V gene is TRBV2, the J gene TRBJ1-1; D is unresolved. Germline V gene data show CDR1 as SNHLY and CDR2 as FYNNEI. The germline V and J ends were trimmed by 8 bases and 0 bases, with 10 bases remaining between them. This CDR3 is 13 amino acids long. In nucleotides, the CDR3 is TGTGCCAGCTCGGCAAGTATGAACACTGAAGCTTTCTTT. It specifies CASSASMNTEAFF. The full variable domain, rest sourced from reference TRBV2 and TRBJ1-1, is EPEVTQTPSHQVTQMGQEVILRCVPISNHLYFYWYRQILGQKVEFLVSFYNNEISEKSEIFDDQFSVERPDGSNFTLKIRSTKLEDSAMYFCASSASMNTEAFFGQGTRLTVV.